Below, 21 T cell receptor beta chains from the same sample are listed, as sequenced in a study of control samples from healthy donors and cancer patients. Data came from immunoSEQ multiplex PCR; TCRdb stores just in-frame clones and leaves some out. The sample records approximately 69,000 clones, about nine tenths being singletons. The sample consisted of PBMCs. The receptors come from a man aged 55 to 70 with colorectal cancer.

The chain employs TRBV30 and TRBJ1-6; no definite D call. The CDR3 extends over 13 amino acids. V was shortened by 4 bases and J by 0 bases, with 4 bases between the two germline ends. Germline CDR1 GTSNPN, CDR2 SVGIG (reference sequence). DNA for the CDR3: TGTGCCTGGAAGAACTCCTATAATTCACCCCTCCACTTT. Its translation: CAWKNSYNSPLHF.

This chain links TRBV5-4 with TRBJ1-6; D is uncertain. The V gene lost 4 bases and the J gene lost 7 bases, with 12 bases spanning the gap. This CDR3 has 14 residues. Germline V gene data show CDR1 as SGHNT and CDR2 as YYREEE (reference sequence). CDR3 nucleotides: TGTGCCAGCAGCGCCGGCGATGGGAATTCACCCCTCCACTTT. Encoded protein: CASSAGDGNSPLHF.

The rearrangement joins TRBV7-9 to TRBJ2-5; D remains unclear. This CDR3 contains 15 residues. From germline, CDR1 is SEHNR and CDR2 FQNEAQ (reference sequence). Between the trimmed V and J ends, which lost 4 bases and 4 bases, there was a span of 16 bases. The CDR3 loop reads CASSSSGNQRETQYF. The CDR3 DNA follows: TGTGCCAGCAGCTCCTCCGGCAATCAGCGAGAGACCCAGTACTTC.

V and J are TRBV11-2 and TRBJ1-1; D gene uncertain. V was trimmed by 4 bases and J by 4 bases, leaving 16 bases between them. The CDR3 loop spans 15 amino acids. Germline CDR1 reads SGHAT; CDR2 reads FQNNGV. CDR3 sequence reads: CASSSLLGWGTEAFF. CDR3 DNA sequence: TGTGCCAGCAGCTCCCTCTTGGGGTGGGGCACTGAAGCTTTCTTT.

In this sample, this clone turned up a few times. The chain combines TRBV21-1 with TRBJ2-5; TRBD1 is the table's D call, not checked against the DNA. TRBV21-1 is flagged as a pseudogene. This CDR3 is 13 amino acids long. CDR3 nucleotide sequence: TGTGCCATCGAGGACAGGGGACAAGAGACCCAGTACTTC. As protein: CAIEDRGQETQYF.

This sequence joins TRBV25-1 and TRBJ2-2; a possible D gene is TRBD2 (5 bases). Trimming stripped 7 bases from V and 3 bases from J, with 6 bases between. The length of the CDR3 is 12 residues. Germline CDR1 and CDR2: MGHDK and SYGVNS. For the CDR3, the DNA is TGTGCCAGCATGCGGGACACCGGGGAGCTGTTTTTT. It is translated as CASMRDTGELFF.

This chain joins TRBV30 and TRBJ2-5; D is possibly TRBD2 (7 bases). CDR1 and CDR2 from the germline V gene are GTSNPN and SVGIG (reference sequence). The CDR3 runs 13 residues. Trimming removed 5 bases at V and 7 bases at J, with 17 bases between. CDR3: CAWARGPGGTQYF. In nucleotides, the CDR3 is TGTGCCTGGGCGCGGGGGCCCGGAGGGACCCAGTACTTC.

CDR3 protein: CASSPLASRLNEQFF. The CDR3 region has the DNA TGTGCCAGCAGTCCCCTGGCCAGTCGACTAAATGAGCAGTTCTTC. This rearrangement joins TRBV25-1 to TRBJ2-1, with TRBD2 as a possible D gene (5 bases). Germline V gene data show CDR1 as MGHDK and CDR2 as SYGVNS. The ends were cut back, 5 bases at V and 7 bases at J, with 18 bases in the middle. This CDR3 is 15 amino acids long.

The chain uses TRBV19 and TRBJ2-5; possible D gene TRBD1, 7 bases. The CDR3 length is 15 residues. The germline V gene encodes CDR1 LNHDA and CDR2 SQIVND (reference sequence). Trimming removed 3 bases from V and 5 bases from J, with 16 bases in between. The CDR3 DNA is TGTGCCAGTAGTATCCAGGGGGGCCCCTGGGAGACCCAGTACTTC. Its translation: CASSIQGGPWETQYF.

The V call is TRBV4-1, the J call TRBJ2-4, with 9 bases identical to TRBD1. The CDR3 has 15 residues. The germline CDR1 and CDR2 sequences are MGHRA and YSYEKL. Unmatched junction bases numbered 19, after V lost 6 bases and J lost 16 bases. The CDR3 DNA follows: TGCGCCAGCAGATCGGGAGGACTCGGGACAGGGCCTCCCTACTTC. Amino acid sequence: CASRSGGLGTGPPYF.

This sequence joins TRBV6-5 and TRBJ1-3; D ambiguous. The V end was cut by 0 bases, the J end by 1 base, with 1 base between. The germline V gene encodes CDR1 MNHEY and CDR2 SVGAGI. This CDR3 contains 13 residues. For the CDR3, the DNA is TGTGCCAGCAGTTACTCTTCTGGAAACACCATATATTTT. As protein: CASSYSSGNTIYF.

The chain joins TRBV9 to TRBJ1-2; the match to TRBD1 covers 9 bases. This CDR3 comprises 14 residues. Germline lookup yields CDR1 SGDLS and CDR2 YYNGEE. With 6 bases clipped from V and 4 bases from J, the junction kept 7 bases outside the gene matches. DNA for the CDR3: TGTGCCAGCACCGCGGGACAGGGAAGCTATGGCTACACCTTC. Its protein is CASTAGQGSYGYTF.

This chain connects TRBV6-2 or TRBV6-3 to TRBJ2-7; the match to TRBD2 covers 15 bases. The CDR3 has 18 amino acids. Trimming took 2 bases from V and 2 from J; bases not matched to a gene: 7. CDR1 is MNHEY and CDR2 is SVGEGT in the germline V gene. The CDR3 reads CASSYEGLAGGPPYEQYF. The DNA of the CDR3 is TGTGCCAGCAGTTACGAGGGACTAGCGGGGGGACCCCCCTACGAGCAGTACTTC.

This clone was found once. The chain is built from TRBV4-3 and TRBJ2-1; 7 nucleotides match TRBD1. Trimming took 0 bases from V and 5 from J; bases not matched to a gene: 16. CDR3 length equals 19 residues. Germline-derived CDR1 and CDR2 are LGHNA and YSLEER. The CDR3 protein is CASSQESLWADGTDNEQFF. The DNA of the CDR3 is TGCGCCAGCAGCCAAGAATCCTTATGGGCGGACGGGACAGACAATGAGCAGTTCTTC.

The CDR3 region is CASSSPRSGGANVLTF. CDR3 nucleotides: TGTGCCAGCAGTTCCCCCCGGAGCGGCGGGGCCAACGTCCTGACTTTC. The chain combines TRBV28 with TRBJ2-6, with a weak D call TRBD2 (5 bases). This CDR3 is built from 16 residues. Germline loops: CDR1 MDHEN, CDR2 SYDVKM. The V end was cut by 4 bases, the J end by 4 bases, with 14 bases between.

This clone came up once. The chain combines TRBV24-1 with TRBJ1-4; D unclear. In germline, CDR1 is KGHDR, CDR2 SFDVKD. V was shortened by 12 bases and J by 14 bases, with 9 bases between the two germline ends. The CDR3 totals 8 residues. CDR3 sequence (DNA): TGTGCCGCCATCGGGCTGTTTTTT. Translating it yields CAAIGLFF.

This clone was counted a few times. Different DNA sequences within this sample yield the same CDR3. The chain is built from TRBV11-2 and TRBJ2-3; no definite D call. This CDR3 spans 13 amino acids. Germline CDR1 and CDR2: SGHAT and FQNNGV. V lost 3 bases and J 2 bases, leaving 6 bases between the germline ends. CDR3 coding DNA: TGTGCCAGCAGCTTCCGCCCCACAGATACGCAGTATTTT. This sequence encodes CASSFRPTDTQYF.

The chain carries TRBV9 and TRBJ2-1; TRBD2 matches 13 bases. J lost 4 bases, V lost 4 bases, and 8 bases had no gene match. The CDR3 contains 17 residues. Germline CDR1 reads SGDLS; CDR2 reads YYNGEE. CDR3 residues: CASSFRLAGGRYNEQFF. The CDR3 region has the DNA TGTGCCAGCAGCTTCAGACTAGCGGGGGGCCGTTACAATGAGCAGTTCTTC.

In the case of this clone: One end of the junction does not line up with germline, which may come from a read error. This sequence joins TRBV29-1 and TRBJ2-3; tentatively, D is TRBD1 (6 bases). Germline values: CDR1 SQVTM, CDR2 ANQGSEA. The CDR3 contains 12 residues. As DNA, the CDR3 is TGCAGCGTCCGCAGGGGCCCAGACACGCAGTATTTT. Protein: CSVRRGPDTQYF.

The chain couples TRBV5-5 to TRBJ1-5; D possibly corresponds to TRBD1 (6 bases). This CDR3 is built from 15 residues. Germline loops: CDR1 SGHKS, CDR2 YYEKEE (reference sequence). V was cut by 0 bases and J by 6 bases, with 13 bases left in between. This chain's CDR3 is CASSLEGGRAQPQHF. CDR3 DNA: TGTGCCAGCAGCTTGGAGGGGGGTAGGGCTCAGCCCCAGCATTTT.

The chain combines TRBV19 with TRBJ2-1; no clear D gene. This CDR3 comprises 10 residues. Trimming removed 5 bases from V and 6 bases from J, with 2 bases in between. The germline CDR1 and CDR2 sequences are LNHDA and SQIVND (reference sequence). The chain's CDR3 is CASSANEQFF. CDR3 DNA sequence: TGTGCCAGTAGTGCCAATGAGCAGTTCTTC. The variable domain in full, completed from reference TRBV19 and TRBJ2-1, reads DGGITQSPKYLFRKEGQNVTLSCEQNLNHDAMYWYRQDPGQGLRLIYYSQIVNDFQKGDIAEGYSVSREKKESFPLTVTSAQKNPTAFYLCASSANEQFFGPGTRLTVL.